This TCR beta chain was identified in a study of regulatory T cells in long-lasting Graves disease. Study results and limitations: When disease was persistent, TRBV28, TRBJ1-2 and TRBJ2-5 were the favored segments.

Regarding time point: newly diagnosed GD, antithyroid drugs for less than 3 months. TCR sequences were obtained from RNA taken from PBMCs. CDR3 regions were amplified by Arm-PCR using iRepertoire HTBI primers to build TCR beta libraries. TCRdb re-derived calls from the multiplex PCR reads in MiXCR, one entry per CDR3 protein. The sample carries about 450,000 distinct CDR3 sequences, about a sixth recorded once. This clonotype was counted ten times or more. Its matching antigen is unknown. Germline lookup yields CDR1 SNHLY and CDR2 FYNNEI. V lost 6 bases and J lost 5, with 7 bases in between. The CDR3 has 11 amino acids. This same sample was also part of a study on T cells in Graves' hyperthyroidism and ophthalmopathy. That paper notes: Absence of ophthalmopathy progression within 18 months defined stable Graves' hyperthyroidism. Initially, a first-round RT-PCR of the TCR CDR3 employed the HTBI primer set. Classification by a 13 V-J model distinguished ophthalmopathy from stable hyperthyroidism.

The TCR was taken from a woman in her twenties or thirties with Graves disease. This rearrangement joins TRBV2 to TRBJ2-5; D not certain. This sample comprised peripheral blood mononuclear cells (PBMCs), obtained at new diagnosis, from a patient treated with antithyroid drugs. As DNA, the CDR3 is TGTGCCAGCAGGGGTGAGGAGACCCAGTACTTC. Translating it yields CASRGEETQYF.